One TCR beta chain is described in this entry. No antigen is known for it. This sample is part of a study of cytomegalovirus exposure and HLA in healthy donors. V trimming: 3 bases; J trimming: 6 bases; junction bases outside the gene matches: 6. Germline V CDR1 and CDR2: SGHNT, YENEEA. This CDR3 contains 15 residues. The study, taken as a whole, reports: Earlier analysis yielded a pattern in which most TCR beta V segments were productive about 87% or about 30% of the time.

Primers included in the PCR were 60 Vbeta and 13 Jbeta primers. Sequencing was performed with immunoSEQ multiplex PCR; in TCRdb, only in-frame clones are kept and a portion is missing. Of approximately 60,000 clones in the sample, around 83% were seen once. At collection, donors were nominally healthy, but unrecorded immune exposures were probable. The clonotype originates from a man under 40 in good health and CMV-seronegative. The specimen sequenced was PBMCs. The J gene is TRBJ2-2, the V gene TRBV11-3, with TRBD1 matching over 8 bases. DNA of the CDR3: TGTGCCAGCAGCTTGAGACAGGGGCTGGCCGGGGAGCTGTTTTTT. Amino acid sequence: CASSLRQGLAGELFF.